The clone carrying this T cell receptor (beta chain) was counted ten times or more. Time point specified: patch test 1, 2 weeks after DPC sensitization. Treatment indicated: therapeutic diphenylcyclopropenone sensitization with weekly scalp DPC. RNA extraction used unfractionated whole blood as the source of total RNA. TCRdb ran MiXCR on the RACE reads and lists one entry per CDR3 protein. The table has around 300,000 distinct CDR3 sequences, under 9% seen once. The record originates from a study of human T cells and chemical hapten exposure. Looking at the study overall: The variation in per-sample TCR yields arose mainly from small differences in pooled library volumes.

The CDR3 is made up of 15 amino acids. V lost 4 bases to trimming and J lost 4 bases; unmatched junction nucleotides: 3. The V gene's germline CDR1 is SGHKS and CDR2 YYEKEE (reference sequence). The chain joins TRBV5-5 to TRBJ2-5, with 14 nucleotides matching TRBD2. The specimen was whole blood, collected in connection with sensitization to the hapten diphenylcyclopropenone (DPC). The source is a woman between 18 and 29 years old with alopecia areata. Some clones in this sample may be carry-over from other donors' samples. In DNA, the CDR3 is TGTGCCAGCAGCGCGGGACTAGCGGGGGTAGAGACCCAGTACTTC. Protein sequence: CASSAGLAGVETQYF.